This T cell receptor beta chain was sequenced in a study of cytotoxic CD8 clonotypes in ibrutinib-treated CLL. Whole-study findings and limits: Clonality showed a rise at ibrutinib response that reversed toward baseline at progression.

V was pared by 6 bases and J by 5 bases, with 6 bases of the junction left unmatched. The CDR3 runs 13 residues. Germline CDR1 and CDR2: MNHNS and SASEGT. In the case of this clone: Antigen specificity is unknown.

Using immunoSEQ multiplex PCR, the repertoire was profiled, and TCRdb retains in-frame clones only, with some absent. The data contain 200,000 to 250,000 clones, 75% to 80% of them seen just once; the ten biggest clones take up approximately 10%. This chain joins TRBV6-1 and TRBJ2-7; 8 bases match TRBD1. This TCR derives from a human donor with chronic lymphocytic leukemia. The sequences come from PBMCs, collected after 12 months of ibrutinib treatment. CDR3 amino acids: CASRRQGFNEQYF. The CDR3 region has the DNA TGTGCCAGCAGGAGACAGGGGTTCAACGAGCAGTACTTC.